This TCR beta chain was recorded in a study of T-cell memory formation after mild COVID-19. Study information: TCR clusters were mostly confined to one donor each. Study-level results: Clones shrinking from day 15 to 85 showed even CD4/CD8 mixes; later expanders tilted CD4+. Several responding clones turned up in pre-infection memory, indicating that cross-reactive memory may have taken part. Those CD4+ clones that contracted were mainly in CM and EM (CD8+ ones in EMRA).

The V segment lost 2 bases and the J segment 2 bases; nucleotides outside the gene matches: 3. The germline V gene has CDR1 SGHRS and CDR2 YFSETQ. CDR3 length equals 15 residues. This clonotype was detected a few times. The antigen is not known. TCRdb redid the calling of the 5' RACE reads with MiXCR, one entry per CDR3 protein. The table records 200,000 to 250,000 distinct CDR3 sequences, 8% to 9.5% of them present only once. The sample comprised PBMCs or a T cell subset sorted from them (not recorded which). The chain employs TRBV5-1 and TRBJ1-1; 10 bases are a match to TRBD1. The TCR was taken from a man younger than 35 who had mild COVID-19 (a few samples of this study predate the infection). Cell type and time point are not known. CDR3 nucleotide sequence: TGCGCCAGCAGCTTCATGACAGGGGGCAACACTGAAGCTTTCTTT. This translates into CASSFMTGGNTEAFF.